The rows below give T cell receptor beta chains drawn from one sample of a study of molecular identifiers for immune sequencing clone quantification. One entry per CDR3 protein, called by TCRdb with MiXCR from the PCR reads. The repertoire holds approximately 550,000 distinct CDR3 sequences, with 20% to 25% as singletons. The sequenced material came from naive CD8+ T cells from blood, with Jurkat cell RNA spiked in. These receptors were obtained from a human donor in good health. Some libraries in this study had Jurkat cell RNA spiked in. Both conserved end residues are part of each CDR3. Fields, in order: D gene, clone size, J gene, V gene, CDR3 DNA, CDR3 protein. A D gene is named only where the DNA matches it firmly. The size field is filled for only some rows; it gives once, few, many or a size class.

d_gene: NA; abundance: NA; j_gene: TRBJ2-3; v_gene: TRBV6-2/TRBV6-3; CDR3nt: TGTGCCAGCGATCCGGAGGGGCCAGATACGCAGTATTTT; CDR3aa: CASDPEGPDTQYF
d_gene: NA; abundance: few; j_gene: TRBJ2-2; v_gene: TRBV29-1; CDR3nt: TGCAGCGTTGTCCCCGGGAGCACGAACACCGGGGAGCTGTTTTTT; CDR3aa: CSVVPGSTNTGELFF
d_gene: TRBD1; abundance: few; j_gene: TRBJ2-7; v_gene: TRBV6-2/TRBV6-3; CDR3nt: TGTGCCACCGAACAGGGGAACTCCTACGAGCAGTACTTC; CDR3aa: CATEQGNSYEQYF
d_gene: TRBD2; abundance: many; j_gene: TRBJ2-2; v_gene: TRBV7-8; CDR3nt: TGTGCCAGCAGCTTACCTATGGGACTAGCGGGAACCGGGGAGCTGTTTTTT; CDR3aa: CASSLPMGLAGTGELFF
d_gene: TRBD2; abundance: NA; j_gene: TRBJ2-1; v_gene: TRBV29-1; CDR3nt: TGCAGCGCAATTCTAGCGGAAGGCAATGAGCAGCTCTTC; CDR3aa: CSAILAEGNEQLF
d_gene: NA; abundance: many; j_gene: TRBJ2-7; v_gene: TRBV6-5; CDR3nt: TGTGCCAGCAGTTACTACGGGACCCCTGGGGGCGAGCAGTACTTC; CDR3aa: CASSYYGTPGGEQYF
d_gene: NA; abundance: NA; j_gene: TRBJ2-7; v_gene: TRBV7-6; CDR3nt: TGTGCCAGCAGCCCCGGGACGGCACAGTCATCCTACGAGCAGTACTTC; CDR3aa: CASSPGTAQSSYEQYF
d_gene: NA; abundance: few; j_gene: TRBJ2-7; v_gene: TRBV7-6; CDR3nt: TGTGCCAGCAGCTTAGCCCTACCCGGGAGTGAGCAGTACTTC; CDR3aa: CASSLALPGSEQYF
d_gene: NA; abundance: once; j_gene: TRBJ2-7; v_gene: TRBV5-1; CDR3nt: TGCGCCAACAGCGTTGACATAATGAGCTCCTACGAGCAGTACTTC; CDR3aa: CANSVDIMSSYEQYF
d_gene: NA; abundance: many; j_gene: TRBJ2-3; v_gene: TRBV20-1; CDR3nt: TGCAGTGCTACCCGGGACTCTAGCACAGATACGCAGTATTTT; CDR3aa: CSATRDSSTDTQYF
d_gene: NA; abundance: NA; j_gene: TRBJ2-7; v_gene: TRBV7-6; CDR3nt: TGTGCCAGCAGCTTATCACCAGACTACGAGCAGCACTTC; CDR3aa: CASSLSPDYEQHF
d_gene: NA; abundance: many; j_gene: TRBJ2-7; v_gene: TRBV6-5; CDR3nt: TGTGCCAGCAGTTACGCGGGGTCCTACGAGCAGTACTTC; CDR3aa: CASSYAGSYEQYF
d_gene: NA; abundance: NA; j_gene: TRBJ1-1; v_gene: TRBV30; CDR3nt: TGTGCCTGGAGTGTCTTGGACACTGAAGCTTTCTTT; CDR3aa: CAWSVLDTEAFF
d_gene: NA; abundance: few; j_gene: TRBJ1-2; v_gene: TRBV19; CDR3nt: TGTGCCAGTAGTATAGCCCCGGGACCTAACTATGGCTACACCTTC; CDR3aa: CASSIAPGPNYGYTF
d_gene: NA; abundance: NA; j_gene: TRBJ2-5; v_gene: TRBV11-2; CDR3nt: TGTGCCAGCAGCTTAGTCGGCTACCCTCCGGAGACCCAGTACTTC; CDR3aa: CASSLVGYPPETQYF
d_gene: TRBD2; abundance: NA; j_gene: TRBJ2-1; v_gene: TRBV6-4; CDR3nt: TGTGCCAGCAGTGAATCTAGCGGGAGTGTGTATGAGCAGTTCTTC; CDR3aa: CASSESSGSVYEQFF
d_gene: NA; abundance: few; j_gene: TRBJ2-1; v_gene: TRBV11-3; CDR3nt: TGTGCCAGCAAAGGCTACGGTGAGCAGTTCTTC; CDR3aa: CASKGYGEQFF
d_gene: NA; abundance: NA; j_gene: TRBJ1-5; v_gene: TRBV7-9; CDR3nt: TGTACCAGCAGCCCCGGGACGGTAGATCAGCCTCAGCATTTT; CDR3aa: CTSSPGTVDQPQHF
d_gene: NA; abundance: few; j_gene: TRBJ2-3; v_gene: TRBV12-3/TRBV12-4; CDR3nt: TGTGCCAGCAGGCCCCAAGGATTCACAGATACGCAGTATTTT; CDR3aa: CASRPQGFTDTQYF
d_gene: NA; abundance: NA; j_gene: TRBJ1-1; v_gene: TRBV2; CDR3nt: TGTGCCAGCAGGGAGGACAGGAACACTGAAGCTTTCTTT; CDR3aa: CASREDRNTEAFF
d_gene: NA; abundance: many; j_gene: TRBJ2-2; v_gene: TRBV7-9; CDR3nt: TGTGCCAGCAGTCGATCCGGGACCGATGCTGGGGAGCTGTTTTTT; CDR3aa: CASSRSGTDAGELFF
d_gene: TRBD1; abundance: NA; j_gene: TRBJ2-7; v_gene: TRBV9; CDR3nt: TGTGCCAGCAGCGGGACAGGTACATCGCCCCACGAGCAGTACTTC; CDR3aa: CASSGTGTSPHEQYF
d_gene: NA; abundance: NA; j_gene: TRBJ2-3; v_gene: TRBV10-1; CDR3nt: TGCGCCAGCAGTCTCTTCCGGGACAAGGACGGGGGTACGCAGTATTTT; CDR3aa: CASSLFRDKDGGTQYF
d_gene: TRBD1; abundance: NA; j_gene: TRBJ2-7; v_gene: TRBV7-9; CDR3nt: TGTGCCAGCAGCTGGGACAGGCGTTCCTACGAGCAGTACTTC; CDR3aa: CASSWDRRSYEQYF
d_gene: TRBD1; abundance: many; j_gene: TRBJ1-4; v_gene: TRBV4-1; CDR3nt: TGCGCCAGCAGCCAAGATTGGAGGGGGCTGAGTGAAAAACTGTTTTTT; CDR3aa: CASSQDWRGLSEKLFF
d_gene: NA; abundance: many; j_gene: TRBJ2-2; v_gene: TRBV7-9; CDR3nt: TGTGCCAGCAGCTTAGTTCTACCCACCGGGGAGCTGTTTTTT; CDR3aa: CASSLVLPTGELFF
d_gene: TRBD2; abundance: many; j_gene: TRBJ2-7; v_gene: TRBV7-9; CDR3nt: TGTGCCAGCAGCATGGGACTAGCGGGGGAGTTCGACGAGCAGTACTTC; CDR3aa: CASSMGLAGEFDEQYF
d_gene: NA; abundance: NA; j_gene: TRBJ2-1; v_gene: TRBV11-2; CDR3nt: TGTGCCAGCAGCTTAGGTCCGGGAGCCCTCCTCTGGAATGAGCAGTTCTTC; CDR3aa: CASSLGPGALLWNEQFF
d_gene: NA; abundance: many; j_gene: TRBJ1-4; v_gene: TRBV7-6; CDR3nt: TGTGCCAGCAGCTCAAGATCAGGGCAGGATGAAAAACTGTTTTTT; CDR3aa: CASSSRSGQDEKLFF
d_gene: NA; abundance: few; j_gene: TRBJ1-1; v_gene: TRBV19; CDR3nt: TGTGCCAGTAGTATCGGAGACACTCCGATTGAAGCTTTCTTT; CDR3aa: CASSIGDTPIEAFF
d_gene: NA; abundance: few; j_gene: TRBJ1-5; v_gene: TRBV9; CDR3nt: TGTGCCAGCGCCCAGGGCGTGAGCAATCAGCCCCAGCATTTT; CDR3aa: CASAQGVSNQPQHF
d_gene: TRBD2; abundance: many; j_gene: TRBJ2-7; v_gene: TRBV6-6; CDR3nt: TGTGCCAGCAGTTACACCGGGACTAGCACTTACGAGCAGTACTTC; CDR3aa: CASSYTGTSTYEQYF
d_gene: TRBD1; abundance: many; j_gene: TRBJ2-3; v_gene: TRBV29-1; CDR3nt: TGCAGCGTTTTTTGGGACAGGGTGGCAGATACGCAGTATTTT; CDR3aa: CSVFWDRVADTQYF
d_gene: NA; abundance: NA; j_gene: TRBJ1-1; v_gene: TRBV27; CDR3nt: TGTGCCAGCAGAGAACAGCGAGTGAACACTGAAGCTCTCTTT; CDR3aa: CASREQRVNTEALF
d_gene: TRBD2; abundance: NA; j_gene: TRBJ2-2; v_gene: TRBV5-4; CDR3nt: TGTGCCAGCAGGGAACTAGCGGACGCGGGGGAGCTGTTTTTT; CDR3aa: CASRELADAGELFF